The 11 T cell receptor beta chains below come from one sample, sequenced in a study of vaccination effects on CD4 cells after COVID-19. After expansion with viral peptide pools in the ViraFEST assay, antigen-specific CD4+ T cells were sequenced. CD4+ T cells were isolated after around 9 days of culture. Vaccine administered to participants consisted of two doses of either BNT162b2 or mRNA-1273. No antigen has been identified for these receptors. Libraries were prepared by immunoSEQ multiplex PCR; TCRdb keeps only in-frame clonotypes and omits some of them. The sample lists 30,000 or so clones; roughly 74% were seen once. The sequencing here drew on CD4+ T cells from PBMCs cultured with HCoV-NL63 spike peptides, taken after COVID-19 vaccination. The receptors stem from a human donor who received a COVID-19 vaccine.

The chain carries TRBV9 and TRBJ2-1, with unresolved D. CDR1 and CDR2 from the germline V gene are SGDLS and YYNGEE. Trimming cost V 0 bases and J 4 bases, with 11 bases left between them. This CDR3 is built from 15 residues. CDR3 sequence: CASSVGLRMYNEQFF. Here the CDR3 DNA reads TGTGCCAGCAGCGTAGGGTTGCGTATGTACAATGAGCAGTTCTTC.

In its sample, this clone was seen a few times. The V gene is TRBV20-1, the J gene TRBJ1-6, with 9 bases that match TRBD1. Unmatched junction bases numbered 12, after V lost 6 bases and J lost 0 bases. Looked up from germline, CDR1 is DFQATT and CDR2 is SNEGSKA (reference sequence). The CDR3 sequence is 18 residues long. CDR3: CSASALTGGSSYNSPLHF. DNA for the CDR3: TGCAGTGCCAGTGCTTTGACAGGGGGAAGCTCCTATAATTCACCCCTCCACTTT.

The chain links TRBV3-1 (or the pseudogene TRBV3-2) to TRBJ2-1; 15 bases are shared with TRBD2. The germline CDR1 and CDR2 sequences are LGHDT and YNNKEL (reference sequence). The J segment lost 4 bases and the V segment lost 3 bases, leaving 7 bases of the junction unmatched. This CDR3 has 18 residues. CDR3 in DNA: TGTGCCAGCAGCCATGTAGCCGGGACTAGCGGGGGGTACAATGAGCAGTTCTTC. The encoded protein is CASSHVAGTSGGYNEQFF.

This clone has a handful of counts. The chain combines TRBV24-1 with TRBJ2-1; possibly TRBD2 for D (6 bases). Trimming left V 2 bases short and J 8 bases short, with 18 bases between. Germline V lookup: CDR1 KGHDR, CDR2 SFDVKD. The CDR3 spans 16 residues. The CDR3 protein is CATSDSTDYSVDEQFF. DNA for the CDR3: TGTGCCACCAGTGATTCGACGGACTATAGTGTGGATGAGCAGTTCTTC.

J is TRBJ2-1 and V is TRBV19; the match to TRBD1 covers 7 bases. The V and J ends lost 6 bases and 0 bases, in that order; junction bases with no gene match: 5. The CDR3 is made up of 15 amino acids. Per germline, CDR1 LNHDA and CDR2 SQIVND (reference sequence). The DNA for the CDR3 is TGTGCCAGTAGACTGGACAGGAGCTCCTACAATGAGCAGTTCTTC. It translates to CASRLDRSSYNEQFF.

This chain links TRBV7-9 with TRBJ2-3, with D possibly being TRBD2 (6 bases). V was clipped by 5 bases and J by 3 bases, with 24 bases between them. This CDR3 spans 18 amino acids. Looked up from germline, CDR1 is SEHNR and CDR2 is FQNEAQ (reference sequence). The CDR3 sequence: CASSLTFERASWTDTQYF. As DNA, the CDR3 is TGTGCCAGCAGCCTAACGTTTGAGCGGGCGAGTTGGACAGATACGCAGTATTTT.

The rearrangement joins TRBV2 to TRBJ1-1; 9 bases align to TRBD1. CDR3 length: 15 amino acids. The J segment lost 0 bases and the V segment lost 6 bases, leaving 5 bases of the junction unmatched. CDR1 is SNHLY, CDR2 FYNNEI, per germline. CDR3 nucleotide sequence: TGTGCCAGCAGGGACAGGGGTGCTATGAACACTGAAGCTTTCTTT. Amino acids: CASRDRGAMNTEAFF.

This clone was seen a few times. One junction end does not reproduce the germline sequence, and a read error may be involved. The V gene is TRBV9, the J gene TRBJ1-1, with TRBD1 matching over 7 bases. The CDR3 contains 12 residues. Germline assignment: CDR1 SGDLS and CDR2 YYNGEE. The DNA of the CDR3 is TGTGCCAGCAGCGCCGACAGGGCTGAGGCTTTCTTT. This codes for CASSADRAEAFF.

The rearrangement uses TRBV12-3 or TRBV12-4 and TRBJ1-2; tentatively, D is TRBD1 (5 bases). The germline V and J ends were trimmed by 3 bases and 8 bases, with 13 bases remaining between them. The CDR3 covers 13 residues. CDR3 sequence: CASSLSGVEGYTF. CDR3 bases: TGTGCCAGCAGTTTGTCGGGGGTAGAGGGCTACACCTTC.

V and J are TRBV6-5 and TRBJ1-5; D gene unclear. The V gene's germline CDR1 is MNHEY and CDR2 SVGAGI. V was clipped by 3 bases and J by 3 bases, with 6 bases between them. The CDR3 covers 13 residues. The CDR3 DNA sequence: TGTGCCAGCAGTTATGGAATCAATCAGCCCCAGCATTTT. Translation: CASSYGINQPQHF.

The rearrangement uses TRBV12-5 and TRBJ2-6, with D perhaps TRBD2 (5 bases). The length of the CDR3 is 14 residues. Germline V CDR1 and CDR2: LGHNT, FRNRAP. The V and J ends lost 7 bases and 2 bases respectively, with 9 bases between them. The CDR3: CASAPGAGANVLTF. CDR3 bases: TGTGCTAGTGCCCCCGGGGCTGGGGCCAACGTCCTGACTTTC.